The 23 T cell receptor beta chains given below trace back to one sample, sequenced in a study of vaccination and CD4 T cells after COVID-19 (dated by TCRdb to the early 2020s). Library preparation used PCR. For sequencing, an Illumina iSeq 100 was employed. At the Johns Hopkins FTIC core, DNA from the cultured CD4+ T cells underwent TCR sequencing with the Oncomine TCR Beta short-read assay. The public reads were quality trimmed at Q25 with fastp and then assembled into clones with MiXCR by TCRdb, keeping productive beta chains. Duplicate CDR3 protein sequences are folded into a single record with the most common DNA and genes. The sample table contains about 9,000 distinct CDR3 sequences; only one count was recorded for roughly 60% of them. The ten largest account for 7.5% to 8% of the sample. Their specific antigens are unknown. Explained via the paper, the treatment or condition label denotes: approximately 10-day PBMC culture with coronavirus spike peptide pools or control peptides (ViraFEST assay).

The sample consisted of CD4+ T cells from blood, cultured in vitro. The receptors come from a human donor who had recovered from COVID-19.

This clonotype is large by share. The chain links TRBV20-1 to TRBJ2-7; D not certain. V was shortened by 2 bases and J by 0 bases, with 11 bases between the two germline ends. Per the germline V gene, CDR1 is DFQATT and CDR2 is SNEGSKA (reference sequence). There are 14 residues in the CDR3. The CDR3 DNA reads TGCAGTGCTAGATCGACACCGAGCTCCTACGAGCAGTACTTC. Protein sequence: CSARSTPSSYEQYF.

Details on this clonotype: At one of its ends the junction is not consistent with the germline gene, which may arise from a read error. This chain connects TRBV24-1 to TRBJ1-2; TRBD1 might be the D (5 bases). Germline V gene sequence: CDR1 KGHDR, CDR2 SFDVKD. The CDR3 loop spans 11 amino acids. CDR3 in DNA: TGTGCCACCAGTGATTTGTACAGGCCCTCTTTC. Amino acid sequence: CATSDLYRPSF.

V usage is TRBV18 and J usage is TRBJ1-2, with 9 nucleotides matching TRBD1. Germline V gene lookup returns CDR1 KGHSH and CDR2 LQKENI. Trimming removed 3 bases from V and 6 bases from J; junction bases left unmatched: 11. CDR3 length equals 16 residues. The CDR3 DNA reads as TGTGCCAGCTCACCCCCGGGACAGGGCTTATTCGATGGCTACACCTTC. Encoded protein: CASSPPGQGLFDGYTF.

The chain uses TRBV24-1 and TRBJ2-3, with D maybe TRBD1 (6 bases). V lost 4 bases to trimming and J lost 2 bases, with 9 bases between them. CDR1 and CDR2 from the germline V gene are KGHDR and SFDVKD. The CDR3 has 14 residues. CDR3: CATSEDSSTDTQYF. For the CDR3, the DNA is TGTGCCACCAGTGAGGACAGCTCCACAGATACGCAGTATTTT.

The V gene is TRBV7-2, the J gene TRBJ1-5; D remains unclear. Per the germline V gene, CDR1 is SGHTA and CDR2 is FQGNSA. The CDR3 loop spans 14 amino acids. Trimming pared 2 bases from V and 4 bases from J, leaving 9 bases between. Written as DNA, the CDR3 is TGTGCCAGCAGCTTAATTGTTGGAAATCAGCCCCAGCATTTT. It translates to CASSLIVGNQPQHF.

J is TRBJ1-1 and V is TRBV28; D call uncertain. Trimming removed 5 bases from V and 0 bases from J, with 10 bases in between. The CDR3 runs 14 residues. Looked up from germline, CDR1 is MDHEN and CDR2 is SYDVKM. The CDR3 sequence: CASSVILMNTEAFF. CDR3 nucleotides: TGTGCCAGCAGTGTAATCCTCATGAACACTGAAGCTTTCTTT. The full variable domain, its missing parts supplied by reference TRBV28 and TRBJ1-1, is DVKVTQSSRYLVKRTGEKVFLECVQDMDHENMFWYRQDPGLGLRLIYFSYDVKMKEKGDIPEGYSVSREKKERFSLILESASTNQTSMYLCASSVILMNTEAFFGQGTRLTVV.

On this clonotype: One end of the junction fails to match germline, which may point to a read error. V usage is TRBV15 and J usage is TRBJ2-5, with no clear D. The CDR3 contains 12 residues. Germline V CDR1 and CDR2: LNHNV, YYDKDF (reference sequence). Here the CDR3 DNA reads TGTGCTACCAGCAGAGATAAGCAGACCCAGTACTTC. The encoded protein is CATSRDKQTQYF.

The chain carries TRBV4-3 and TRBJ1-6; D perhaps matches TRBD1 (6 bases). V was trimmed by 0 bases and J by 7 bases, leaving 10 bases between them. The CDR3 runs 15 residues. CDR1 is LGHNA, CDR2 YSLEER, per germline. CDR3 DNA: TGCGCCAGCAGCCAAGAGACAGGTTTGAATTCACCCCTCCACTTT. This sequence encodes CASSQETGLNSPLHF.

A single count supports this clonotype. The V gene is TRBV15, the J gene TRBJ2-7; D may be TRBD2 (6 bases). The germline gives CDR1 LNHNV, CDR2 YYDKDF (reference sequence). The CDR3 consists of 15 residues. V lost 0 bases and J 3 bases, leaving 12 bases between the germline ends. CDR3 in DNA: TGTGCCACCAGCAGAGAAGGGACTGCATACTACGAGCAGTACTTC. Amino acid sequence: CATSREGTAYYEQYF.

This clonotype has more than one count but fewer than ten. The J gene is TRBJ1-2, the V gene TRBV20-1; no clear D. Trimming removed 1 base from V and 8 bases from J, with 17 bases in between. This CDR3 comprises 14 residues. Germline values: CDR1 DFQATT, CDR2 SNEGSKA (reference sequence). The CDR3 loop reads CSARGGFGFKGYTF. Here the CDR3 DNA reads TGCAGTGCTAGAGGAGGGTTTGGATTTAAAGGCTACACCTTC.

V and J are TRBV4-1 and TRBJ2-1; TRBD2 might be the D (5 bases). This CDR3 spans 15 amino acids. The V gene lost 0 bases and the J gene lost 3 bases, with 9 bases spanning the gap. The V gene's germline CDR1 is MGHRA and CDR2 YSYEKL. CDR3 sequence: CASSQDDRGYNEQFF. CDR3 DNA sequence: TGCGCCAGCAGCCAAGATGATCGGGGCTACAATGAGCAGTTCTTC.

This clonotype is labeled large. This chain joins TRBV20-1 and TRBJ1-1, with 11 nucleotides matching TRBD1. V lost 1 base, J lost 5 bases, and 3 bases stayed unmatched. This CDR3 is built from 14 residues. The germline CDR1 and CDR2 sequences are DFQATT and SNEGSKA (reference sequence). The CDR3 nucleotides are TGCAGTGCTAGAGGGACAGGGGGCGTTACTGAAGCTTTCTTT. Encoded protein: CSARGTGGVTEAFF.

The CDR3 here is CASSLHLTARNTEAFF. For the CDR3, the DNA is TGTGCCAGCAGCTTACACCTCACAGCGAGGAACACTGAAGCTTTCTTT. The chain employs TRBV11-2 and TRBJ1-1; D remains unclear. With 2 bases removed from V and 1 base from J, the gap between germline ends came to 14 bases. CDR3 length: 16 residues. Germline loops: CDR1 SGHAT, CDR2 FQNNGV.

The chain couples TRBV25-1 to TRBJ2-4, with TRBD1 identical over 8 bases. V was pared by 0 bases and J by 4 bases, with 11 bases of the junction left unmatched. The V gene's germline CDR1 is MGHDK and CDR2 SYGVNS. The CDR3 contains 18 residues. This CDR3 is CASSEYALGQGTKNIQYF. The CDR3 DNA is TGTGCCAGCAGTGAATATGCCCTAGGACAGGGCACAAAAAACATTCAGTACTTC.

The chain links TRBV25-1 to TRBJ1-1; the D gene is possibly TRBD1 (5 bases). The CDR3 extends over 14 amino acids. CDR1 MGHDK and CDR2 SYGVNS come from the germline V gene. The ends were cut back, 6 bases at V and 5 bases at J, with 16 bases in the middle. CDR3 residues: CASSQGVLRTEAFF. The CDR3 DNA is TGTGCCAGCAGCCAAGGGGTGTTAAGGACTGAAGCTTTCTTT.

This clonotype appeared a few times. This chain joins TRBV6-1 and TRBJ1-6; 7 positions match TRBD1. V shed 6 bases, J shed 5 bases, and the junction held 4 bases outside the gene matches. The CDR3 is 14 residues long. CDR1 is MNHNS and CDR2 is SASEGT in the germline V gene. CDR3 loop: CASRPGQHNSPLHF. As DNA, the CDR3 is TGTGCCAGCAGACCGGGACAGCATAATTCACCCCTCCACTTT.

CDR3 amino acids: CASSRLAGGPYEQYF. CDR3 in DNA: TGCGCCAGCAGCCGGCTAGCGGGAGGACCCTACGAGCAGTACTTC. The V call is TRBV4-1, the J call TRBJ2-7; 11 nucleotides align to TRBD2. Germline V gives CDR1 MGHRA, CDR2 YSYEKL. The CDR3 loop spans 15 amino acids. Unmatched junction bases numbered 4, after V lost 4 bases and J lost 2 bases.

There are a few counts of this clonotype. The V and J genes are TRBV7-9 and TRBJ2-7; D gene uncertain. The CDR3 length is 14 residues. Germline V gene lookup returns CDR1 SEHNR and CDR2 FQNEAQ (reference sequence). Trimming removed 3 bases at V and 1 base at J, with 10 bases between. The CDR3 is CASSFELGSYEQYF. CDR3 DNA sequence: TGTGCCAGCAGCTTCGAGTTAGGTTCCTACGAGCAGTACTTC.

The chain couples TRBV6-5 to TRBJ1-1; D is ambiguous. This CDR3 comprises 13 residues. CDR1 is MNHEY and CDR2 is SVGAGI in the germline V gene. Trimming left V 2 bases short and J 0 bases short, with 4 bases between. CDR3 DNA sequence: TGTGCCAGCAGTTACGATTTGAACACTGAAGCTTTCTTT. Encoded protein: CASSYDLNTEAFF.

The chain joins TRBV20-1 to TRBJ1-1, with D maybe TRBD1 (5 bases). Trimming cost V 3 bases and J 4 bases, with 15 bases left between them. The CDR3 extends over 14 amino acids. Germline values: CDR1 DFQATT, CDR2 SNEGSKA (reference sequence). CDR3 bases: TGCAGTGCTAGGGCCCCGGTGGGGGGCACTGAAGCTTTCTTT. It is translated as CSARAPVGGTEAFF.

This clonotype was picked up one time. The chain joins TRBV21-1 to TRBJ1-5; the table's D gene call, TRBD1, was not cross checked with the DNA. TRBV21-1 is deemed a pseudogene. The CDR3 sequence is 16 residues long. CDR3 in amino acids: CASNPKQEGGGAPQHF. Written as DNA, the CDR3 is TGTGCCAGCAACCCGAAACAGGAAGGGGGAGGTGCGCCCCAGCATTTT.

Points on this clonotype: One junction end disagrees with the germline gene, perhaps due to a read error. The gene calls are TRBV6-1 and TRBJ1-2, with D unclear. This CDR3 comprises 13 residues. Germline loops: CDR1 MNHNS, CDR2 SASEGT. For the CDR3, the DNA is TGTGCCATCAGTGAGTTAGCATCAGGTGGCTACACCTTC. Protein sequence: CAISELASGGYTF.

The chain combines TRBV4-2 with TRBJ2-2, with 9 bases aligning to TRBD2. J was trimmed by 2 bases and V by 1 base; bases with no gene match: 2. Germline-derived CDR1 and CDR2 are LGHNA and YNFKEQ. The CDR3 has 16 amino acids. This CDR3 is CASSQGLAGNTGELFF. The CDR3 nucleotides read TGTGCCAGCAGCCAAGGGCTAGCGGGAAACACCGGGGAGCTGTTTTTT.